A selection of T cell receptor beta chains follows, all from one sample in a study of T-cell reconstitution after alpha-beta-depleted transplantation in children. TCRdb re-called the PCR reads with MiXCR, one entry per CDR3 protein. The data hold under 450,000 distinct CDR3 sequences, with roughly 15% observed a single time. The sample was PBMCs, mostly from graft donor cells, taken 360 days after TCRalphabeta/CD19-depleted stem cell transplant. These receptors all come from a boy in the first two years of life who had a stem cell transplant for Wiskott-Aldrich syndrome, so the T cells may come from the graft donor. The CDR3 runs from the conserved cysteine through the conserved F or W. D genes are given only for firm matches. Clone size is shown for a subset of rows, as once, few, many or a class of expanded clone.

>TRBJ2-7|many|TRBV29-1|NA
TGCAGCGTTGGCTCCTCCTACGAGCAGTACTTC
CSVGSSYEQYF
>TRBJ2-1|few|TRBV2|NA
TGTGCCAGCAGTGAAAGGCCGGGACCAGAGCAGTTCTTC
CASSERPGPEQFF
>TRBJ2-5|few|TRBV20-1|NA
TGCAGTGCCGCTCTGGCGGGCGGGCAAGAGACCCAGTACTTC
CSAALAGGQETQYF
>TRBJ2-2|NA|TRBV29-1|NA
TGCAGCGTTGACCCACCAACAGGGCTAGGCGGGGAGCTGTTTTTT
CSVDPPTGLGGELFF
>TRBJ2-3|few|TRBV20-1|NA
TGCAGTGCCAGAGTAGTGAGCACAGATACGCAGTATTTT
CSARVVSTDTQYF
>TRBJ2-5|NA|TRBV5-1|TRBD2
TGCGCCAGCAGCTGGCGACTAGCGGATCAAGAGACCCAGTACTTC
CASSWRLADQETQYF
>TRBJ2-1|NA|TRBV29-1|NA
TGCAGCGCCTTCTTTACAGGTTACAATGAGCAGTTCTTC
CSAFFTGYNEQFF
>TRBJ2-7|NA|TRBV12-3/TRBV12-4|TRBD2
TGTGCCAGCAGTAGCGCTAGCGGGAGATCTGGGTACGAGCAGTACTTC
CASSSASGRSGYEQYF
>TRBJ1-2|NA|TRBV10-3|NA
TGTGCCATCAGTGAGGAACGGGAACGGTACACCTTC
CAISEERERYTF
>TRBJ2-1|NA|TRBV25-1|NA
TGTGCCAGCAGTGGTCGTACCGGGACACCCTACAATGAGCAGTTCTTC
CASSGRTGTPYNEQFF
>TRBJ2-5|few|TRBV4-3|NA
TGCGCCAGCAGCCAAGATTTAAGGGTTCCGGGTGAGACCCAGTACTTC
CASSQDLRVPGETQYF
>TRBJ1-5|many|TRBV20-1|NA
TGCAGTGCTAGAGGGGGAGAGACCAATCATTTT
CSARGGETNHF